This TCR beta chain was observed in a study of identical twins. Study-level points and caveats: The study found weaker excess twin sharing in beta out-of-frame sequences. Beta clonotypes that were abundant in cord blood contained fewer insertions, a pattern absent from memory repertoires.

CDR1 and CDR2 (germline): SGHRS, YFSETQ. The CDR3 runs 16 residues. J lost 4 bases, V lost 4 bases, and 12 bases had no gene match. Via MiXCR, TCRdb re-called the 5' RACE reads, giving one row per CDR3 protein. Here the sample spans 400,000 to 500,000 distinct CDR3 sequences, roughly 20% being singletons. There are many counts of this clonotype. Its antigen remains unidentified. The receptor was derived from a man aged 45 to 65 in good health. Input material: naive T cells sorted from blood. The rearrangement joins TRBV5-1 to TRBJ2-5; TRBD2 matches 8 bases. The CDR3 coding sequence is TGCGCCAGCAGCCCGAGCTGGGGGACTAGGGTAGAGACCCAGTACTTC. It translates to CASSPSWGTRVETQYF.